This entry features one TCR beta chain sequence. Its target is unknown. This sample was included in a study of T cell responses to AZD1222 COVID-19 vaccine. Study in general: Timing groups of about 4 and about 12 weeks for second doses were pooled. Findings of the study overall: Just five to seven AZD1222 recipients tested seropositive at baseline. Nearly half of spike-specific TCRs reportedly go after variant regions that carry no mutations. When two AZD1222 doses had been given, Spike-specific TCR breadth and depth rose.

Sequenced by immunoSEQ multiplex PCR; TCRdb stores in-frame clones only, minus some. The table lists roughly 91,000 clones, about 88% of them singletons. Trimming took off 0 bases at V and 6 bases at J, with 5 bases between the two ends. Germline values: CDR1 LGHDT, CDR2 YNNKEL (reference sequence). This CDR3 region has 12 residues. This rearrangement joins TRBV3-1 (or the pseudogene TRBV3-2) to TRBJ1-1; no firm D call. The sequence was collected from an adult in good health. Sequenced material: peripheral blood, taken on day 0 of AZD1222 vaccination. CDR3 DNA: TGTGCCAGCAGCCAAGATCGGGCTGAAGCTTTCTTT. Protein sequence: CASSQDRAEAFF.